This section outlines one T cell receptor (beta chain) sequence together with its context. The antigen it recognizes is unknown. No much larger clone exists at a distance of one base, and base qualities are not known. These data originate in a study of technical replicates of blood from a handful of donors listed by TCRdb under 2017. According to the germline V gene, CDR1 reads SGDLS and CDR2 reads YYNGEE. The CDR3 covers 13 residues, taking in both the cysteine and the phenylalanine. Only the CDR3 portion is preserved as DNA: 39 bases, with reading frame beginning at the first base. V lost 4 bases and J lost 8 bases; the stretch between them is 14 bases long. Library construction relied on the immunoSEQ multiplex PCR assay. In its TCRdb copy, this immuneACCESS table keeps in-frame sequences only and misses some clones. Where compared with another copy, unresolved V genes explain less than half of these, and the others have no known cause. The sample includes tens of thousands of clones, with approximately 94% observed a single time. The ten largest clones capture roughly 0.36% of the sample.

The receptor's source is a human donor in good health. The V and J segments used are TRBV9 and TRBJ2-3, with TRBD1 as a weak D call on 6 bases. Sequencing was performed on T cells isolated from PBMCs. The DNA is as follows: TGTGCCAGCAGCCCCCGGACAGTAGGTACGCAGTATTTT. It codes for CASSPRTVGTQYF.